In this sample, the clone carrying this T cell receptor beta chain turned up once. Its antigen is undetermined. These data belong to a study of T cell responses to AZD1222 COVID-19 vaccine. Study-level information: Analysis merged second doses at about 4 or about 12 weeks.

The study, taken as a whole, reports: The sample set comprised mostly white British donors with more females, and clonal diversity was possibly underestimated.

Profiled with immunoSEQ multiplex PCR; TCRdb holds only in-frame clones, not every one. The table has approximately 150,000 clones, roughly 92% seen once. The sample was peripheral blood, taken on day 0 of AZD1222 vaccination. The receptor's source is an adult in good health.

Written as DNA, the CDR3 is TGTGCCAGCAGTGACGTGGGCCTAGGAAACTATGGCTACACCTTC. The encoded protein is CASSDVGLGNYGYTF. The chain combines TRBV6-1 with TRBJ1-2; D call uncertain. The germline V and J ends were trimmed by 3 bases and 2 bases, with 13 bases remaining between them. Per germline, CDR1 MNHNS and CDR2 SASEGT. This CDR3 has 15 amino acids.